What follows are 12 T cell receptor beta chains derived from one specimen sequenced in a study of blood T cell repertoires in COVID-19. Measured with immunoSEQ multiplex PCR; TCRdb has only the in-frame clones, and not every one. The sample has 200,000 to 250,000 clones, about four fifths seen once; the top ten hold about 8.1%. Sequencing was performed on peripheral blood. The receptors were gathered from a man older than 75 with acute or convalescent COVID-19.

The chain joins TRBV19 to TRBJ1-2, with TRBD1 matching 7 bases. The CDR3 spans 14 residues. Germline V gives CDR1 LNHDA, CDR2 SQIVND (reference sequence). The J segment lost 4 bases and the V segment lost 6 bases, leaving 8 bases of the junction unmatched. The CDR3 loop is CASRGQSKLYGYTF. The CDR3 DNA reads as TGTGCCAGTAGGGGACAGTCAAAACTCTATGGCTACACCTTC. The whole variable domain, filled in from reference TRBV19 and TRBJ1-2, reads DGGITQSPKYLFRKEGQNVTLSCEQNLNHDAMYWYRQDPGQGLRLIYYSQIVNDFQKGDIAEGYSVSREKKESFPLTVTSAQKNPTAFYLCASRGQSKLYGYTFGSGTRLTVV.

V gene TRBV19 combines with J gene TRBJ1-1; no definite D call. Germline V CDR1 and CDR2: LNHDA, SQIVND (reference sequence). CDR3 length: 15 amino acids. V was trimmed by 5 bases and J by 2 bases, leaving 15 bases between them. CDR3 in amino acids: CASSPGGSRNTEAFF. The CDR3 nucleotides read TGTGCCAGTAGTCCCGGTGGGAGCAGAAACACTGAAGCTTTCTTT.

The chain uses TRBV29-1 and TRBJ1-2; 7 nucleotides line up with TRBD1. CDR3 length: 12 residues. Per the germline V gene, CDR1 is SQVTM and CDR2 is ANQGSEA. Losses at the gene ends were 7 bases for V and 4 bases for J; bases not matched to a gene: 6. The CDR3 coding sequence is TGCAGCGCCTGGGACAGCCCCTATGGCTACACCTTC. Its translation is CSAWDSPYGYTF.

The V and J genes are TRBV5-6 and TRBJ2-3; TRBD1 matches 7 bases. The germline V gene encodes CDR1 SGHDT and CDR2 YYEEEE. Losses at the gene ends were 2 bases for V and 4 bases for J; bases not matched to a gene: 4. This CDR3 region has 14 residues. The CDR3 DNA reads as TGTGCCAGCAGCTTAACAGGGGCGGCAGATACGCAGTATTTT. It is translated as CASSLTGAADTQYF.

This rearrangement joins TRBV27 to TRBJ1-5, with D maybe TRBD1 (6 bases). V lost 3 bases to trimming and J lost 5 bases, with 11 bases between them. The CDR3 is made up of 14 amino acids. Germline V gene data show CDR1 as MNHEY and CDR2 as SMNVEV (reference sequence). The CDR3 spells CASSLGRGHQPQHF. The CDR3 DNA follows: TGTGCCAGCAGTTTGGGGCGGGGGCATCAGCCCCAGCATTTT.

The gene calls are TRBV11-3 and TRBJ2-1; 7 bases match TRBD1. This CDR3 contains 14 residues. Germline V gene lookup returns CDR1 SGHNT and CDR2 YENEEA. V lost 6 bases and J lost 0; bases outside the gene matches: 2. The CDR3 nucleotides are TGTGCCAGCAGTTACAGGGGCTCCTACAATGAGCAGTTCTTC. Translated, it gives CASSYRGSYNEQFF.

V gene TRBV15 combines with J gene TRBJ2-1; 7 bases line up with TRBD2. Germline lookup yields CDR1 LNHNV and CDR2 YYDKDF (reference sequence). J was trimmed by 3 bases and V by 9 bases; bases with no gene match: 5. CDR3 length: 13 amino acids. The DNA of the CDR3 is TGTGCCACAGACGGCGGGGGCTACAATGAGCAGTTCTTC. Its protein is CATDGGGYNEQFF. Drawing the rest from reference TRBV15 and TRBJ2-1, the complete variable domain is DAMVIQNPRYQVTQFGKPVTLSCSQTLNHNVMYWYQQKSSQAPKLLFHYYDKDFNNEADTPDNFQSRRPNTSFCFLDIRSPGLGDTAMYLCATDGGGYNEQFFGPGTRLTVL.

This clone was recorded only once. This rearrangement joins TRBV6-5 to TRBJ2-1; 12 nucleotides match TRBD2. Losses at the gene ends were 8 bases for V and 4 bases for J; bases not matched to a gene: 6. Germline assignment: CDR1 MNHEY and CDR2 SVGAGI. CDR3 size: 15 residues. In DNA, the CDR3 is TGTGCCAGCGGGGGTGGACTAGCGGGGTACAATGAGCAGTTCTTC. It is translated as CASGGGLAGYNEQFF.

The chain joins TRBV9 to TRBJ2-3, with 7 bases lining up with TRBD2. The CDR3 loop spans 15 amino acids. Trimming took 4 bases from V and 5 from J; bases not matched to a gene: 10. Germline CDR1 SGDLS, CDR2 YYNGEE. The DNA for the CDR3 is TGTGCCAGCAGCCCCCGGACTAGTTTGGTAGATACGCAGTATTTT. It specifies CASSPRTSLVDTQYF. Variable domain in full (rest from reference TRBV9 and TRBJ2-3): DSGVTQTPKHLITATGQRVTLRCSPRSGDLSVYWYQQSLDQGLQFLIQYYNGEERAKGNILERFSAQQFPDLHSELNLSSLELGDSALYFCASSPRTSLVDTQYFGPGTRLTVL.

The chain links TRBV3-1 (or the pseudogene TRBV3-2) to TRBJ2-1; D possibly corresponds to TRBD2 (6 bases). Trimming took 1 base from V and 8 from J, leaving 18 bases between them. Germline CDR1 and CDR2: LGHDT and YNNKEL (reference sequence). CDR3 length equals 16 residues. The CDR3 nucleotides read TGTGCCAGCAGCCAAGCCGGGGGAGCCAGAAACCATGAGCAGTTCTTC. Residues: CASSQAGGARNHEQFF.

This clone showed up just once. The CDR3 region has the DNA TGTGCCAGCAGCTTGGGACAGCCCCCGAAGTATTTT. Protein product: CASSLGQPPKYF. The gene calls are TRBV28 and TRBJ2-3; 7 bases align to TRBD1. Trimming removed 6 bases from V and 13 bases from J; junction bases left unmatched: 10. The length of the CDR3 is 12 residues. Germline V gene sequence: CDR1 MDHEN, CDR2 SYDVKM. The full variable domain, completed using reference TRBV28 and TRBJ2-3, is DVKVTQSSRYLVKRTGEKVFLECVQDMDHENMFWYRQDPGLGLRLIYFSYDVKMKEKGDIPEGYSVSREKKERFSLILESASTNQTSMYLCASSLGQPPKYFGPGTRLTVL.

V gene TRBV3-1 (or the pseudogene TRBV3-2) combines with J gene TRBJ2-3; 10 bases are shared with TRBD2. The junction had 6 bases not matched to a gene; V was cut back by 4 bases and J by 11 bases. The CDR3 totals 13 residues. The V gene's germline CDR1 is LGHDT and CDR2 YNNKEL (reference sequence). Written as DNA, the CDR3 is TGTGCCAGCAGCCTCGGAGCGGGGGGGAAGCAGTATTTT. Its translation is CASSLGAGGKQYF.